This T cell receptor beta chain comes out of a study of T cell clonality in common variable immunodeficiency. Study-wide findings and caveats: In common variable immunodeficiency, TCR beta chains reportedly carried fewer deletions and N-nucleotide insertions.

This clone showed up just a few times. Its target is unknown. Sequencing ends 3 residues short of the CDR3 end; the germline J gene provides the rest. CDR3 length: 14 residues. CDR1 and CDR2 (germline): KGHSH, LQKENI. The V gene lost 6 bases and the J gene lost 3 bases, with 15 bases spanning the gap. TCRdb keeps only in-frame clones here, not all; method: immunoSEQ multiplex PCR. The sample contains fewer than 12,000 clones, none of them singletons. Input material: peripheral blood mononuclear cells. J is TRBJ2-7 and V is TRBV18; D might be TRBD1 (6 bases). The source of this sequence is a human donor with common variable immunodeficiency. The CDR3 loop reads CASSTGSTYYEQYF. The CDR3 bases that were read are TGTGCCAGCTCTACAGGGTCCACTTACTACGAG.